Listed here are 19 T cell receptor beta chains from one sample, sequenced in a study of human versus mouse CDR3 diversity and MHC coevolution. Only in-frame clones appear in the TCRdb table, and some are missing; sequencing was by immunoSEQ multiplex PCR. The table has about 77,000 clones, around 93% seen once. Sequenced sample: naive CD4+ T cells from blood. Subset noted: CD45RO-negative CD62L-positive naive CD4 T cells. These receptors came from a person between 30 and 69 years old in good health.

The chain uses TRBV28 and TRBJ1-1; D gene ambiguous. CDR1 is MDHEN and CDR2 is SYDVKM in the germline V gene. Trimming removed 8 bases at V and 1 base at J, with 11 bases between. The CDR3 contains 13 residues. The CDR3 coding sequence is TGTGCCAGCGATACAAGCGCGAACACTGAAGCTTTCTTT. Translated: CASDTSANTEAFF.

This chain joins TRBV6-1 and TRBJ2-2; D remains unclear. The V gene lost 5 bases and the J gene lost 2 bases, with 9 bases spanning the gap. Germline-derived CDR1 and CDR2 are MNHNS and SASEGT. The CDR3 runs to 14 residues. The CDR3 reads CASSFSSNTGELFF. DNA of the CDR3: TGTGCCAGCAGTTTTTCCAGTAACACCGGGGAGCTGTTTTTT.

The chain uses TRBV2 and TRBJ1-5; TRBD1 might be the D (6 bases). This CDR3 is built from 14 residues. Germline V gives CDR1 SNHLY, CDR2 FYNNEI. Trimming cost V 7 bases and J 3 bases, with 13 bases left between them. CDR3: CASTPTGSNQPQHF. CDR3 coding DNA: TGTGCCAGCACCCCGACAGGATCCAATCAGCCCCAGCATTTT.

The chain couples TRBV28 to TRBJ2-1; D uncertain. Germline V gene data show CDR1 as MDHEN and CDR2 as SYDVKM. The V and J ends lost 3 bases and 0 bases respectively, with 3 bases between them. The CDR3 contains 13 residues. The CDR3 bases are TGTGCCAGCAGTTTTTACTCCTACAATGAGCAGTTCTTC. It codes for CASSFYSYNEQFF.

J is TRBJ2-2 and V is TRBV7-3; 7 bases align to TRBD1. J lost 5 bases, V lost 5 bases, and 5 bases had no gene match. Germline loops: CDR1 SGHTA, CDR2 FQGTGA. The CDR3 consists of 14 residues. The CDR3 here is CASSDPGGTGELFF. CDR3 DNA sequence: TGTGCCAGCAGCGACCCAGGGGGTACCGGGGAGCTGTTTTTT.

The chain employs TRBV4-1 and TRBJ2-7; tentative D call: TRBD1 (6 bases). The V gene's germline CDR1 is MGHRA and CDR2 YSYEKL. The CDR3 totals 16 residues. V gave up 0 bases and J gave up 11 bases, with 23 bases separating them. CDR3 protein: CASSQEYTGQGFIEYF. The CDR3 bases are TGCGCCAGCAGCCAAGAATATACAGGGCAGGGGTTTATCGAGTACTTC.

The genes are TRBV27 and TRBJ2-2; 16 bases fit TRBD2. CDR1 is MNHEY, CDR2 SMNVEV, per germline (reference sequence). J gave up 3 bases and V 6 bases, and 4 bases lay outside the gene matches. The CDR3 loop spans 17 amino acids. The CDR3 nucleotides are TGTGCCAGCAGGGGACTAGCGGGGGGGCCTTACACCGGGGAGCTGTTTTTT. Translating gives CASRGLAGGPYTGELFF.

J is TRBJ2-3 and V is TRBV6-1; D is possibly TRBD1 (5 bases). V was cut by 0 bases and J by 0 bases, with 19 bases left in between. Looked up from germline, CDR1 is MNHNS and CDR2 is SASEGT. The CDR3 is 19 amino acids. As DNA, the CDR3 is TGTGCCAGCAGTGAAGCAGGGTCAGGGATAAATTTAAGCACAGATACGCAGTATTTT. Encoded protein: CASSEAGSGINLSTDTQYF.

V gene TRBV5-1 combines with J gene TRBJ2-1, with unresolved D. With 4 bases removed from V and 7 bases from J, the gap between germline ends came to 12 bases. Germline V gives CDR1 SGHRS, CDR2 YFSETQ. The CDR3 covers 13 residues. CDR3 loop: CASSLAVVNEQFF. The CDR3 nucleotides read TGCGCCAGCAGCCTTGCGGTAGTGAATGAGCAGTTCTTC.

This chain connects TRBV5-1 to TRBJ2-2, with D possibly matching TRBD2 (5 bases). Trimming took off 4 bases at V and 6 bases at J, with 13 bases between the two ends. The CDR3 contains 14 residues. Germline V lookup: CDR1 SGHRS, CDR2 YFSETQ. The CDR3 sequence: CASSPGGQSGELFF. CDR3 nucleotides: TGCGCCAGCAGCCCCGGCGGGCAGTCCGGGGAGCTGTTTTTT.

This clone showed up just a few times. The V call is TRBV5-1, the J call TRBJ1-1, with TRBD1 identical over 7 bases. The V segment lost 4 bases and the J segment 2 bases; nucleotides outside the gene matches: 5. The germline V gene has CDR1 SGHRS and CDR2 YFSETQ. The CDR3 covers 14 residues. DNA of the CDR3: TGCGCCAGCAGCGAGGGACAGTCTAACACTGAAGCTTTCTTT. Translated, it gives CASSEGQSNTEAFF. Drawing the rest from reference TRBV5-1 and TRBJ1-1, the complete variable domain is KAGVTQTPRYLIKTRGQQVTLSCSPISGHRSVSWYQQTPGQGLQFLFEYFSETQRNKGNFPGRFSGRQFSNSRSEMNVSTLELGDSALYLCASSEGQSNTEAFFGQGTRLTVV.

The genes are TRBV5-1 and TRBJ2-2; D unclear. The V gene's germline CDR1 is SGHRS and CDR2 YFSETQ. This CDR3 contains 15 residues. V gave up 5 bases and J gave up 1 base, with 12 bases separating them. The CDR3 loop reads CASSRDGGNTGELFF. The CDR3 nucleotides are TGCGCCAGCAGTAGAGACGGCGGGAACACCGGGGAGCTGTTTTTT.

This chain uses TRBV28 with TRBJ2-7; 9 bases are shared with TRBD1. The CDR3 totals 15 residues. Germline V gene data show CDR1 as MDHEN and CDR2 as SYDVKM. Germline trimming cut 5 bases from V and 4 bases from J; bases unmatched to any gene: 9. Written as DNA, the CDR3 is TGTGCCAGCAGTCCTCGGGACAGGGTAGTGTACGAGCAGTACTTC. Translated, it gives CASSPRDRVVYEQYF.

This clone was seen a single time. The chain combines TRBV5-6 with TRBJ2-3; 12 bases align to TRBD2. The CDR3 has 18 residues. Trimming at V came to 3 bases and at J to 0 bases, leaving 8 bases not matched to a gene. Germline V gene lookup returns CDR1 SGHDT and CDR2 YYEEEE. CDR3 loop: CASSSARLAGASTDTQYF. The CDR3 DNA reads TGTGCCAGCAGCTCCGCCCGACTAGCGGGGGCTAGCACAGATACGCAGTATTTT.

V and J are TRBV28 and TRBJ1-1; 10 positions match TRBD1. V was clipped by 5 bases and J by 5 bases; unmatched bases: 5. The CDR3 has 14 residues. Germline CDR1 is MDHEN and CDR2 is SYDVKM. The DNA for the CDR3 is TGTGCCAGCAGTGAGGGACAGGGGAGGACTGAAGCTTTCTTT. As protein: CASSEGQGRTEAFF. The full variable domain, its missing parts supplied by reference TRBV28 and TRBJ1-1, is DVKVTQSSRYLVKRTGEKVFLECVQDMDHENMFWYRQDPGLGLRLIYFSYDVKMKEKGDIPEGYSVSREKKERFSLILESASTNQTSMYLCASSEGQGRTEAFFGQGTRLTVV.

This chain uses TRBV15 with TRBJ2-2, with D maybe TRBD2 (6 bases). CDR3 size: 15 residues. Germline loops: CDR1 LNHNV, CDR2 YYDKDF (reference sequence). Trimming left V 3 bases short and J 6 bases short, with 14 bases between. The CDR3 protein is CATSSFTPGAGELFF. CDR3 coding DNA: TGTGCCACCAGCAGCTTTACACCGGGGGCCGGGGAGCTGTTTTTT.

DNA of the CDR3: TGTGCCAGCAGGTTTCCGAGACAGGGAGGTGAAAAACTGTTTTTT. Translating it yields CASRFPRQGGEKLFF. This rearrangement joins TRBV28 to TRBJ1-4; 7 nucleotides agree with TRBD1. The junction had 11 bases not matched to a gene; V was cut back by 6 bases and J by 7 bases. CDR1 and CDR2 from the germline V gene are MDHEN and SYDVKM. The CDR3 has 15 residues.

As to this clone: At one of its ends the junction is not consistent with the germline gene, which may arise from a read error. The same CDR3 also results from other DNA sequences found in this sample. The V gene is TRBV30, the J gene TRBJ2-4; 7 bases map to TRBD2. CDR3 length equals 14 residues. The V gene's germline CDR1 is GTSNPN and CDR2 SVGIG (reference sequence). The CDR3 region is CAWSQVASGILQYF. CDR3 bases: TGTGCTTGGAGTCAGGTTGCTAGCGGAATTCTTCAGTACTTC.

V gene TRBV4-1 combines with J gene TRBJ1-2; 9 bases are a match to TRBD1. This CDR3 has 16 residues. Per the germline V gene, CDR1 is MGHRA and CDR2 is YSYEKL. V shed 7 bases, J shed 9 bases, and the junction held 18 bases outside the gene matches. The CDR3 protein is CASTPRGTGPGNRYTF. The CDR3 coding sequence is TGCGCCAGCACCCCACGTGGGACAGGGCCCGGAAATCGCTACACCTTC.